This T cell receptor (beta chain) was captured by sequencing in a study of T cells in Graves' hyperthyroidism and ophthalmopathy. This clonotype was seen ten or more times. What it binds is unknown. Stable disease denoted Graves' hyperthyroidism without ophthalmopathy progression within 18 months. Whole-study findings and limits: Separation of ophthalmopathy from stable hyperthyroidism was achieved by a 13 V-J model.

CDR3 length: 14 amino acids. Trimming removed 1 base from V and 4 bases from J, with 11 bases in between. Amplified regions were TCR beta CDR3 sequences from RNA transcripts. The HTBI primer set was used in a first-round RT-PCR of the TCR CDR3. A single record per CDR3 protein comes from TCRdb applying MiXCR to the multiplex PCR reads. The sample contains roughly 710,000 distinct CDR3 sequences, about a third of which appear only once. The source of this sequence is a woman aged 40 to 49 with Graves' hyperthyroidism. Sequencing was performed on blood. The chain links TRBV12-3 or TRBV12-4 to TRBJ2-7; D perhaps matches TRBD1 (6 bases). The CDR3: CASSLVGQGYEQYF. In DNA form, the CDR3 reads TGTGCCAGCAGTTTAGTGGGCCAGGGGTACGAGCAGTACTTC.